This TCR beta chain was obtained from a study of shared T cell receptors in the human thymus. The CDR3 runs to 15 residues. Between the trimmed V and J ends, which lost 4 bases and 6 bases, there was a span of 15 bases. Per the germline V gene, CDR1 is MDHEN and CDR2 is SYDVKM. The table lists this clone with a few counts. Some clones are missing from TCRdb's copy, which holds only in-frame ones; the method was immunoSEQ multiplex PCR. This sample carries some 760,000 clones, 75% to 90% of them seen once, and the ten largest clones take more than 0.01%. This same sample was also part of a study on human thymus T cells. This second report adds: All donors were healthy Finnish infants who were undergoing corrective surgery to treat congenital heart defects. The study used thymus tissue resected during corrective heart surgery. Related reports documented highly overlapping thymic repertoires among unrelated individuals.

The receptor was derived from a girl less than two years old with a congenital heart defect. Sequencing was carried out using thymocytes. The chain is built from TRBV28 and TRBJ2-2; weak D call: TRBD1 (6 bases). The CDR3 region has the DNA TGTGCCAGCAGTTCGGTAGGGGGTAAGGCCGGGGAGCTGTTTTTT. This sequence encodes CASSSVGGKAGELFF.